The rows below give T cell receptor beta chains drawn from one sample of a study of shared clonotypes between healthy human individuals. The repertoire was sequenced with immunoSEQ multiplex PCR; TCRdb's copy has only in-frame clones and lacks some. The table lists about 2.1 million clones, 85% to 95% of them singletons, with 1.5% to 2% in the top ten. Sequences were obtained from naive CD8+ T cells from PBMCs. These receptors all stem from a young man in good health. Some clones in this sample may be carry-over from other donors' samples. Each CDR3 is given with its conserved first and last residue. Clone size appears in some rows only: once, few, many, or a class for an expanded clone.

.,TRBV6-4,16,CASSDVGGLGYNEQFF
.,TRBV5-1,13,CASSPEVGEKLFF
.,TRBV7-9,9,CAIGETQYF
few,TRBV28,15,CASSFRTTRGTEAFF
.,TRBV30,13,CAWCSGRPGEQYF
.,TRBV27,14,CASNGGPSGTEAFF
.,TRBV7-9,14,CASSLINANTEAFF
.,TRBV15,14,CATSSYPRDTEAFF
.,TRBV27,14,CASSSGLGNYEQYF
.,TRBV14,14,CASSRSGTGNEQYF
.,TRBV7-2,16,CASSLAYLTGRQPQHF
once,TRBV27,17,CASSLRGDRGSIYEQYF
.,TRBV7-9,16,CASSLDQAEYTDTQYF
.,TRBV7-9,16,CASSLDWTGGLETQYF
.,TRBV6-6,15,CASRKTRDAGNTIYF
.,TRBV9,16,CASSVARGGSYNEQFF
.,TRBV7-2,14,CASSSRRDPGPQHF
.,TRBV7-8,16,CASSPWLWRPQQPQHF
.,TRBV6-1,14,CASEKDRYHYEQYF
.,TRBV4-3,16,CASSQDSRRDTDTQYF
.,TRBV25-1,11,CASSDGETQYF
.,TRBV27,15,CASSLRAPSYNEQFF
.,TRBV29-1,11,CSALYGVEQYF
.,TRBV9,15,CASSVEGAGGNEQFF
.,TRBV28,15,CASSLRDGPHYEQYF
.,TRBV6-1,15,CASSPPGTSNEKLFF
.,TRBV14,13,CASSRGTGRGYTF
.,TRBV7-9,14,CASSSGTAENIQYF
.,TRBV28,15,CASSLNGAGVREQFF
.,TRBV4-1,18,CASSQETGTSGRNNEQFF
.,TRBV27,18,CASRPHPWDQRSTDTQYF
.,TRBV2,19,CASSPNSHRVRTTNEKLFF
.,TRBV13,16,CASSSRQGRGNQPQHF
once,TRBV5-5,15,CASSQGLNSNQPQHF
.,TRBV7-9,15,CASIGGREAVQPQHF
.,TRBV28,14,CASSLIGGSYEQYF
.,TRBV5-6,14,CASSLARSRAEAFF
.,TRBV4-1,13,CASSQDSSYEQYF
few,TRBV21-1,13,CASSNGQGYEQYF
.,TRBV7-9,15,CASSSRTGRTGELFF
.,TRBV7-9,16,CASSYGASGNTGELFF
.,TRBV7-9,12,CASSLGQREQYF
.,TRBV27,13,CASSLGGGPEQYF
.,TRBV5-1,16,CASSLTGSSNTGELFF
.,TRBV11-2,13,CASSSPSSYEQYF